Presented here are 21 T cell receptor delta chains from one specimen sequenced in a study of gamma-delta T cells after stem cell transplantation listed by TCRdb under 2016. The library came from RT-PCR. Reads for this sample came from an Illumina MiSeq. With CATT, TCRdb called clones again from the public reads; duplicate DNA rows were later joined. The sample table records under 2,000 delta-chain clones; about 3.9% of these occur just once. The ten largest make up approximately 22% of the sample. The sample taken for sequencing was gamma-delta T cells. The receptor set was obtained from a human donor. It is not recorded whose cells these are; they may come from a transplant donor.

In regard to this clone: The likely explanation is a read error, given a far larger clone one base away. The chain joins TRDV2 to TRDJ1, with a tentative D call TRDD3 (6 bases). In germline, CDR1 is GEAIGNYY, CDR2 EKD. CDR3 size: 17 residues. The CDR3 is CACDKLSGEKYTDKPIF. Here the CDR3 DNA reads TGTGCCTGTGACAAACTTTCGGGGGAGAAGTACACCGATAAACCCATCTTT.

As for this clone: A much larger clone sits a single nucleotide away, making a read error possible. The V and J genes are TRDV2 and TRDJ3; 12 nucleotides match TRDD3. This CDR3 contains 17 residues. Germline CDR1 GEAIGNYY, CDR2 EKD. The CDR3 reads CARDLLGDTRDTRQMFF. The CDR3 DNA is TGTGCCCGTGACTTACTGGGGGATACCCGGGACACCCGACAGATGTTTTTC.

By share, this clone ranks as medium-sized. The V gene is TRDV2, the J gene TRDJ1; 7 nucleotides match TRDD3. Germline V gives CDR1 GEAIGNYY, CDR2 EKD. V was clipped by 3 bases and J by 0 bases; unmatched bases: 12. This CDR3 has 17 residues. The chain's CDR3 is CACDEVGGIRYTDKLIF. The CDR3 DNA is TGTGCCTGTGACGAAGTAGGGGGGATCAGGTACACCGATAAACTCATCTTT.

With respect to this clone: A much more abundant neighbour one base away suggests this may be a read error. Other nucleotide sequences from this sample produce the same CDR3. The DNA of the CDR3 is TGTGCCTGCGACACCGTACTGGGGGGCTCCTGGGACACCCGACAGATGTTTTTC. Its translation: CACDTVLGGSWDTRQMFF. This chain connects TRDV2 to TRDJ3, with TRDD3 matching 8 bases. CDR1 is GEAIGNYY and CDR2 is EKD in the germline V gene. The length of the CDR3 is 18 residues.

The CDR3 region has the DNA TGTGCCTGTGACACCGCTGGGGGAATCCGCGATAAACTCATCTTT. Encoded protein: CACDTAGGIRDKLIF. The chain recombines TRDV2 with TRDJ1; TRDD3 agrees at 8 bases. The CDR3 length is 15 residues. V lost 0 bases and J lost 4; bases outside the gene matches: 6. CDR1 and CDR2 from the germline V gene are GEAIGNYY and EKD.

In this sample, this clone turned up a few times. Since a much larger clone is just one base distant, this may be a read error. The rearrangement joins TRDV2 to TRDJ1; the match to TRDD3 covers 12 bases. Looked up from germline, CDR1 is GEAIGNYY and CDR2 is EKD. The CDR3 spans 17 residues. V was clipped by 1 base and J by 4 bases; unmatched bases: 9. The CDR3 protein is CACDTLSTGGYIDKLIF. CDR3 in DNA: TGTGCCTGTGACACATTAAGTACTGGGGGATACATCGATAAACTCATCTTT.

This clone has only a few counts. A read error may be the cause here, since a much bigger clone is one base away. Within the sample, other DNA sequences also encode this same CDR3. The chain has TRDV2 and TRDJ1, with D possibly matching TRDD2 (6 bases). Germline V lookup: CDR1 GEAIGNYY, CDR2 EKD. This CDR3 contains 15 residues. The chain's CDR3 is CACDTVSFPPDKLIF. The CDR3, as DNA: TGTGCCTGTGACACCGTTTCCTTCCCCCCCGACAAACTCATCTTT.

In this sample, this clone turned up a few times. This chain joins TRDV2 and TRDJ1, with 7 bases identical to TRDD3. The CDR3 runs to 16 residues. Losses at the gene ends were 2 bases for V and 1 base for J; bases not matched to a gene: 9. CDR1 is GEAIGNYY, CDR2 EKD, per germline. DNA for the CDR3: TGTGCCTGTGACAGCCTACTGGGGAGGGGCACCGATAAACTCATCTTT. This gives the protein CACDSLLGRGTDKLIF.

This clone has just a few counts. This chain joins TRDV2 and TRDJ1, with a weak D call TRDD3 (6 bases). The V end lost 1 base, the J end lost 4 bases, and 9 bases lay between the germline ends. CDR1 and CDR2 (germline): GEAIGNYY, EKD. The CDR3 totals 13 residues. This CDR3 reads CACDTLGGDKLIF. The CDR3 DNA follows: TGTGCCTGTGACACTTTGGGGGGCGATAAACTCATCTTT.

CDR3 DNA sequence: TGTGCCTGTGACTCGGTACTGGGGGATACCCCCGATAAACTCATCTTT. It yields the protein CACDSVLGDTPDKLIF. The genes are TRDV2 and TRDJ1; 12 bases are shared with TRDD3. Trimming took 3 bases from V and 3 from J; bases not matched to a gene: 7. CDR1 GEAIGNYY and CDR2 EKD come from the germline V gene. The CDR3 has 16 amino acids.

By share, this clone ranks as medium-sized. Additional DNA sequences in this sample encode the identical CDR3. The V call is TRDV2, the J call TRDJ3, with 11 bases aligning to TRDD3. The CDR3 totals 22 residues. Unmatched junction bases numbered 15, after V lost 1 base and J lost 2 bases. Per the germline V gene, CDR1 is GEAIGNYY and CDR2 is EKD. CDR3 amino acids: CACDTLGDKERGTTWDTRQMFF. In nucleotides, the CDR3 is TGTGCCTGTGACACACTGGGGGATAAAGAAAGGGGAACGACCTGGGACACCCGACAGATGTTTTTC.

About this clone: A single base separates this from a much larger clone, so it may be a read error. Distinct nucleotide sequences in the sample also encode this CDR3. This chain connects TRDV2 to TRDJ1, with 7 bases fitting TRDD3. CDR3 length: 14 amino acids. CDR1 and CDR2 from the germline V gene are GEAIGNYY and EKD. This CDR3 is CACDTVPGGDKLIF. CDR3 bases: TGTGCCTGCGACACCGTCCCTGGGGGCGATAAACTCATCTTT.

This clone was observed a few times. The J gene is TRDJ3, the V gene TRDV2; D is unclear. CDR3 length: 18 amino acids. The V and J ends lost 3 bases and 0 bases respectively, with 14 bases between them. Germline V gives CDR1 GEAIGNYY, CDR2 EKD. The CDR3 spells CACDPVKGSSWDTRQMFF. The CDR3 nucleotides read TGTGCCTGTGACCCCGTTAAGGGTAGCTCCTGGGACACCCGACAGATGTTTTTC.

This clone was picked up a small number of times. The chain couples TRDV2 to TRDJ1; 9 bases line up with TRDD3. Per the germline V gene, CDR1 is GEAIGNYY and CDR2 is EKD. J lost 0 bases, V lost 1 base, and 23 bases had no gene match. There are 22 residues in the CDR3. CDR3 coding DNA: TGTGCCTGTGACACTCTGCGTCCTCTAACTTCTGGGGGATTCTCGGACACCGATAAACTCATCTTT. Translating gives CACDTLRPLTSGGFSDTDKLIF.

This clone was observed a handful of times. The rearrangement uses TRDV2 and TRDJ1, with 10 bases matching TRDD3. There are 16 residues in the CDR3. Trimming removed 3 bases from V and 0 bases from J; junction bases left unmatched: 6. Germline V gives CDR1 GEAIGNYY, CDR2 EKD. In DNA form, the CDR3 reads TGTGCCTGTGACGCCTTAACTGGGGGATACACCGATAAACTCATCTTT. This translates into CACDALTGGYTDKLIF.

Remarks on this clone: One base away lies a much larger clone, so this may be a sequencing read error. The CDR3 sequence: CACDPLGGLGPSLTDKLIF. CDR3 coding DNA: TGTGCCTGTGACCCCCTGGGGGGGCTAGGACCCTCCTTAACCGATAAACTCATCTTT. This sequence joins TRDV2 and TRDJ1, with TRDD3 matching over 7 bases. V lost 3 bases and J lost 2; bases outside the gene matches: 20. CDR3 length: 19 amino acids. The germline V gene has CDR1 GEAIGNYY and CDR2 EKD.

This chain links TRDV2 with TRDJ1; tentative D call: TRDD3 (6 bases). The CDR3 sequence is 16 residues long. V dropped 3 bases and J dropped 0 bases, with 16 bases sitting between them. The germline gives CDR1 GEAIGNYY, CDR2 EKD. CDR3 bases: TGTGCCTGTGACGGAGTGGGGATTCAGTACACCGATAAACTCATCTTT. Residues: CACDGVGIQYTDKLIF.

This clone was seen a handful of times. DNA for the CDR3: TGTGCCTGTGACACCGTTACTGGGGGTGAGGCGATCGACGATAAACTCATCTTT. Its protein is CACDTVTGGEAIDDKLIF. The chain is built from TRDV2 and TRDJ1, with TRDD3 matching over 8 bases. The V segment lost 0 bases and the J segment 4 bases; nucleotides outside the gene matches: 15. Germline values: CDR1 GEAIGNYY, CDR2 EKD. The CDR3 length is 18 residues.

As concerns this clone: A read error likely explains this, since a far larger clone differs by one base. V is TRDV2 and J is TRDJ1; TRDD3 might be the D (5 bases). TCRdb does not report a J gene; here it was assigned by matching the DNA to germline references. Germline V gene lookup returns CDR1 GEAIGNYY and CDR2 EKD. The CDR3 totals 14 residues. The V gene lost 5 bases and the J gene lost 1 base, with 13 bases spanning the gap. The CDR3 loop reads CACGTLGSTDKLIF. The CDR3 region has the DNA TGTGCCTGTGGCACATTGGGGAGCACCGATAAACTCATCTTT.

This clone is labeled medium-sized. An end of the junction differs from the germline gene, which may be a read error. The gene calls are TRDV1 and TRDJ1, with D tentatively TRDD2 (6 bases). The germline gives CDR1 TSWWSYY, CDR2 QGS. The length of the CDR3 is 18 residues. CDR3 bases: TGTGCTCTTGTGGAATCGCACTTCTCCTACAGCTACACCGATAAACTCATCTTT. This gives the protein CALVESHFSYSYTDKLIF.

This clone counts as large. The V gene is TRDV2, the J gene TRDJ3; 7 bases agree with TRDD3. With 0 bases clipped from V and 2 bases from J, the junction kept 12 bases outside the gene matches. The CDR3 has 20 residues. Germline CDR1 is GEAIGNYY and CDR2 is EKD. CDR3 region: CACDTADRRTGAWDTRQMFF. The DNA of the CDR3 is TGTGCCTGTGACACCGCTGACCGCCGAACTGGGGCCTGGGACACCCGACAGATGTTTTTC.